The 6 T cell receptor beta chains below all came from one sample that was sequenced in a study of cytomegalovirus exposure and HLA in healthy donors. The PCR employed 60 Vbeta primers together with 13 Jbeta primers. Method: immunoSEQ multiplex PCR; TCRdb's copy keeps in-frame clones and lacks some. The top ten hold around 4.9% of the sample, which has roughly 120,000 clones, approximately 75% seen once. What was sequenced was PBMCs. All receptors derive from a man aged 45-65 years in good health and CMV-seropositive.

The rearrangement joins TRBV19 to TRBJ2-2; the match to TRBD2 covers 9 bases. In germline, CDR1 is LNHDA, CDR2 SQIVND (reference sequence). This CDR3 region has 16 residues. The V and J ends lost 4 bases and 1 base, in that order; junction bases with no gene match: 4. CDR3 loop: CASSTVSGGNTGELFF. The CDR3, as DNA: TGTGCCAGTAGTACCGTTAGCGGGGGGAACACCGGGGAGCTGTTTTTT. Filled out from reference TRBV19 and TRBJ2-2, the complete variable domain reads DGGITQSPKYLFRKEGQNVTLSCEQNLNHDAMYWYRQDPGQGLRLIYYSQIVNDFQKGDIAEGYSVSREKKESFPLTVTSAQKNPTAFYLCASSTVSGGNTGELFFGEGSRLTVL.

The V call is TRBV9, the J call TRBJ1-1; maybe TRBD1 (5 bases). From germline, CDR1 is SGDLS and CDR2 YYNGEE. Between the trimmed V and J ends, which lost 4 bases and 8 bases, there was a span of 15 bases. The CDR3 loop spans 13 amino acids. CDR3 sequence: CASSPPRGPEAFF. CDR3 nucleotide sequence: TGTGCCAGCAGCCCGCCGCGGGGCCCGGAAGCTTTCTTT.

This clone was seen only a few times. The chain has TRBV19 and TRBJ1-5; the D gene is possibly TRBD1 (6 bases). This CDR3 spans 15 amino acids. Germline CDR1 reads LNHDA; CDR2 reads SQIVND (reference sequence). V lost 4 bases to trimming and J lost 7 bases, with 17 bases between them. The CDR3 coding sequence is TGTGCCAGTAGTACCCTCGGGGGGGCCGGGCAGCCCCAGCATTTT. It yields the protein CASSTLGGAGQPQHF.

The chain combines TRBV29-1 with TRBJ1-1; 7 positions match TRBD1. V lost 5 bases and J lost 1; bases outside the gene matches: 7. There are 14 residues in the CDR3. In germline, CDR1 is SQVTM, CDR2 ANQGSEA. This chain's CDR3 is CSVQQGTTNTEAFF. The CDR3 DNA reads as TGCAGCGTTCAACAGGGGACAACGAACACTGAAGCTTTCTTT.

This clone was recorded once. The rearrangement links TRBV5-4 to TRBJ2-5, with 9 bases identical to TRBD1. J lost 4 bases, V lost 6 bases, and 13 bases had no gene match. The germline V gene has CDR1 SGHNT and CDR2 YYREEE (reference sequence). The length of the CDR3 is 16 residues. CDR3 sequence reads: CASNLRTGGDGETQYF. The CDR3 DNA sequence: TGTGCCAGCAACCTCCGTACAGGGGGCGATGGAGAGACCCAGTACTTC.

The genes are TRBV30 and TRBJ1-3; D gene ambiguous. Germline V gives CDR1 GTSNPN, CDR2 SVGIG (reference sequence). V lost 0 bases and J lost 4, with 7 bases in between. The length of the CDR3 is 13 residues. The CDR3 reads CAWSVGSGNTIYF. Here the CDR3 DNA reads TGTGCCTGGAGTGTCGGGAGCGGAAACACCATATATTTT.